This TCR beta chain was sequenced during a study of T-cell memory formation after mild COVID-19. Broader study findings: Memory from before infection featured some responding clones, which suggests cross-reactive memory joined.

About this clonotype itself: Its specificity is unknown.

5'RACE primed at constant segments yielded TCR alpha and TCR beta cDNA libraries bearing sample barcodes and UMIs. One entry per CDR3 protein results from TCRdb running MiXCR on the 5' RACE reads. The data contain about 270,000 distinct CDR3 sequences, 15% to 17% of them singletons. In germline, CDR1 is KGHSH, CDR2 LQKENI. This CDR3 is 16 amino acids long. Trimming removed 4 bases at V and 0 bases at J, with 14 bases between. Material for sequencing was PBMCs or a T cell subset sorted from them (not recorded which). The origin of this receptor is an adult woman who had mild COVID-19 (a few samples of this study predate the infection). Cell type and time point are not known. The rearrangement joins TRBV18 to TRBJ2-3, with D uncertain. In DNA, the CDR3 is TGTGCCAGCTCACAGATGGTGGGTAGCAGCACAGATACGCAGTATTTT. Encoded protein: CASSQMVGSSTDTQYF. Complete variable domain (other parts from reference TRBV18 and TRBJ2-3): NAGVMQNPRHLVRRRGQEARLRCSPMKGHSHVYWYRQLPEEGLKFMVYLQKENIIDESGMPKERFSAEFPKEGPSILRIQQVVRGDSAAYFCASSQMVGSSTDTQYFGPGTRLTVL.